This T cell receptor (beta chain) was sequenced for a study of blood T cell repertoires in COVID-19 (dated by TCRdb to 2018 to 2021). Looking at the study overall: Samples covering the acute and convalescent phases of COVID-19 were provided by collaborators in the United States, Italy and Spain. The material from the prospective study consisted of cDNA or gDNA derived from T cells, B-cell-depleted T cells, or PBMCs. The sample metadata nearly always contained a de-identified subject ID, COVID-19 status, age in years and sex. Samples were obtained from the ongoing ImmuneRACE study (first 160 participants) and from over a thousand subjects provided by 6 global collaborators. The repertoires were made available in a free public database intended to serve as a resource for research on the immune response to SARS-CoV-2. Where available, HLA class I and class II types were taken from metadata supplied by the sample provider and were not determined by assay-based typing. The dataset comprised deeply sampled blood TCRbeta repertoires from subjects exposed to, actively infected with, or recovered from COVID-19. The study at large found these results: Clinical and demographic metadata were provided uncurated, with the amount varying by source and participant.

The germline ends are 3 bases apart after V is trimmed by 7 bases and J by 3 bases. From cysteine to phenylalanine, the CDR3 is 11 amino acids long. Here the CDR3 DNA is all that survives: 33 bases in frame from base 1. TCRbeta CDR3 regions were amplified from genomic DNA by means of the immunoSEQ Assay, a bias-controlled multiplex PCR. In the paper's pipeline: Nucleated cell counts per sample were estimated from amplification of reference gene primers within the assay. Sequence reads were collapsed and filtered to measure the absolute abundance of every unique TCRbeta CDR3 rearrangement. Productive Simpson clonality was computed per sample as the square root of Simpson's diversity index over productive rearrangements. In its TCRdb copy, this immuneACCESS table keeps in-frame sequences only and misses some clones. Where compared with another copy, unresolved V genes explain less than half of these, and the others have no known cause. V and J calls and clone size are copied from that table; D and trimming were computed from the DNA. The table for this sample lists tens of thousands of clones; over 70% of them were counted only once. Of the sample, 32% is held by the ten largest clones.

Each collaborating institution followed its own protocols to collect whole blood in K2EDTA tubes. Collaborator samples were shipped for TCRbeta analysis as frozen whole blood, isolated PBMCs, or DNA extracted from either sample type. With regard to this clone: The target of this receptor is not known. No base-level quality is on record; no much larger clone is a single base apart.

Sequencing used peripheral blood. The chain couples TRBV12-3 or TRBV12-4 to TRBJ2-2; the D segment cannot be called with confidence. The sequence derives from a human donor in a cohort sampled during active COVID-19. The CDR3 region has the sequence CASTYTGELFF. The DNA is as follows: TGTGCCAGCACCTACACCGGGGAGCTGTTTTTT.